Below, 20 T cell receptor beta chains from the same sample are listed, as sequenced in a study of T cell clones after liver transplantation. Profiled with immunoSEQ multiplex PCR; TCRdb holds only in-frame clones, not every one. The table lists tens of thousands of clones, 82% of them singletons. Sample: CD4+ T cells from blood, taken approximately 3.5 years after liver transplant. All receptors derive from a human patient who received a liver transplant. The T cells may come from the graft donor.

V and J are TRBV4-1 and TRBJ1-4; 9 nucleotides agree with TRBD1. V lost 1 base to trimming and J lost 9 bases; unmatched junction nucleotides: 6. The germline gives CDR1 MGHRA, CDR2 YSYEKL. This CDR3 is 15 amino acids long. In nucleotides, the CDR3 is TGCGCCAGCAGCCAAGGGACAGGGGCGGTGAAAAAACTGTTTTTT. It specifies CASSQGTGAVKKLFF.

The chain carries TRBV7-9 and TRBJ2-1; TRBD2 agrees at 10 bases. Per the germline V gene, CDR1 is SEHNR and CDR2 is FQNEAQ (reference sequence). The junction had 7 bases not matched to a gene; V was cut back by 5 bases and J by 3 bases. This CDR3 comprises 16 residues. The CDR3 region has the DNA TGTGCCAGCAGCCGAGGGGCTAGCGGGAGCTACAATGAGCAGTTCTTC. Amino acids: CASSRGASGSYNEQFF.

This clone occurred once. This chain uses TRBV7-2 with TRBJ2-1, with D possibly being TRBD1 (5 bases). The CDR3 is 12 residues long. CDR1 and CDR2 (germline): SGHTA, FQGNSA. The ends were cut back, 5 bases at V and 6 bases at J, with 8 bases in the middle. This CDR3 is CASSRQINEQFF. The CDR3 nucleotides are TGTGCCAGCAGCCGACAGATCAATGAGCAGTTCTTC.

This clone was recorded once. This CDR3 is CASSPMAEENQPQHF. The CDR3 DNA reads as TGTGCCAGCTCACCAATGGCAGAGGAGAATCAGCCCCAGCATTTT. The chain links TRBV18 to TRBJ1-5; D not certain. This CDR3 has 15 residues. V dropped 2 bases and J dropped 4 bases, with 12 bases sitting between them. The germline CDR1 and CDR2 sequences are KGHSH and LQKENI.

This chain links TRBV30 with TRBJ1-2, with 8 bases aligning to TRBD1. Germline CDR1 is GTSNPN and CDR2 is SVGIG (reference sequence). V gave up 5 bases and J gave up 7 bases; unmatched junction bases: 12. This CDR3 has 14 amino acids. The DNA of the CDR3 is TGTGCCTGGGGGCGTCAGGGGGCTAGGTTTGGCTACACCTTC. Its protein product is CAWGRQGARFGYTF.

This rearrangement joins TRBV30 to TRBJ1-1, with D possibly being TRBD1 (6 bases). Trimming took off 4 bases at V and 7 bases at J, with 13 bases between the two ends. Germline loops: CDR1 GTSNPN, CDR2 SVGIG (reference sequence). The CDR3 totals 12 residues. DNA of the CDR3: TGTGCCTGGACTAAAGGGACAAATGAAGCTTTCTTT. It codes for CAWTKGTNEAFF.

The chain is built from TRBV28 and TRBJ2-7; TRBD1 might be the D (5 bases). The V and J ends lost 5 bases and 1 base respectively, with 9 bases between them. Germline-derived CDR1 and CDR2 are MDHEN and SYDVKM. CDR3 length: 13 residues. CDR3 loop: CASSPDSSYEQYF. The CDR3, as DNA: TGTGCCAGCAGTCCTGACAGTTCCTACGAGCAGTACTTC.

This clone appeared a single time. The chain combines TRBV19 with TRBJ2-6, with D maybe TRBD1 (5 bases). V lost 4 bases and J lost 0, with 16 bases in between. CDR1 and CDR2 (germline): LNHDA, SQIVND (reference sequence). This CDR3 is built from 18 residues. CDR3 in amino acids: CASSRGRISTSGANVLTF. The CDR3 nucleotides are TGTGCCAGTAGTAGGGGCAGGATCTCAACCTCTGGGGCCAACGTCCTGACTTTC.

CDR3 in DNA: TGTGCCAGCAGCTTAGGGGGTCCGGATACGCAGTATTTT. It yields the protein CASSLGGPDTQYF. J is TRBJ2-3 and V is TRBV7-9; D is ambiguous. The CDR3 spans 13 residues. Per germline, CDR1 SEHNR and CDR2 FQNEAQ (reference sequence). V lost 1 base to trimming and J lost 6 bases, with 8 bases between them.

V gene TRBV7-8 combines with J gene TRBJ2-7; 10 nucleotides agree with TRBD2. CDR1 and CDR2 (germline): SGHVS, FQNEAQ. V lost 2 bases, J lost 6 bases, and 10 bases stayed unmatched. CDR3 length equals 16 residues. This CDR3 is CASSLQPASGSGEQYF. As DNA, the CDR3 is TGTGCCAGCAGCTTACAACCGGCTAGCGGGAGTGGCGAGCAGTACTTC.

The V gene is TRBV5-4, the J gene TRBJ2-7; 9 bases are a match to TRBD1. Germline V lookup: CDR1 SGHNT, CDR2 YYREEE (reference sequence). The CDR3 has 16 residues. With 4 bases clipped from V and 6 bases from J, the junction kept 14 bases outside the gene matches. CDR3 in DNA: TGTGCCAGCAGCGTCCCAAGTAACAGGGGGCGGACCGAGCAGTACTTC. Amino acid sequence: CASSVPSNRGRTEQYF.

The chain uses TRBV28 and TRBJ1-3; D uncertain. Trimming stripped 5 bases from V and 2 bases from J, with 13 bases between. Germline V lookup: CDR1 MDHEN, CDR2 SYDVKM. This CDR3 region has 15 residues. The CDR3 region has the DNA TGTGCCAGCAGTCCTCCCGGAGCCGCTGGAAACACCATATATTTT. Its protein product is CASSPPGAAGNTIYF. Complete variable domain (other parts from reference TRBV28 and TRBJ1-3): DVKVTQSSRYLVKRTGEKVFLECVQDMDHENMFWYRQDPGLGLRLIYFSYDVKMKEKGDIPEGYSVSREKKERFSLILESASTNQTSMYLCASSPPGAAGNTIYFGEGSWLTVV.

The chain uses TRBV5-5 and TRBJ2-2, with 10 nucleotides matching TRBD1. The CDR3 is 19 amino acids. The trim removed 2 bases at V and 5 bases at J, leaving 15 bases unmatched. CDR1 and CDR2 from the germline V gene are SGHKS and YYEKEE (reference sequence). This CDR3 reads CASSFERDRGFCSTGELFF. CDR3 nucleotide sequence: TGTGCCAGCAGCTTTGAGCGGGACAGGGGTTTTTGTTCGACCGGGGAGCTGTTTTTT.

The chain links TRBV5-1 to TRBJ2-6; a possible D gene is TRBD1 (6 bases). V lost 4 bases to trimming and J lost 0 bases, with 14 bases between them. The germline V gene has CDR1 SGHRS and CDR2 YFSETQ. The CDR3 spans 17 residues. The CDR3, as DNA: TGCGCCAGCAGCATATCGACAGGCCTCTCTGGGGCCAACGTCCTGACTTTC. It specifies CASSISTGLSGANVLTF.

The chain combines TRBV27 with TRBJ2-2; D possibly matches TRBD1 or TRBD2 (7 bases each). This CDR3 is 20 amino acids long. Germline V CDR1 and CDR2: MNHEY, SMNVEV (reference sequence). Deletions cut 6 bases from V and 1 base from J, with 27 bases between. The CDR3 DNA reads as TGTGCCAGCAGCCTAATTTCAGGGGGAGGGAGATCCAGGAACACCGGGGAGCTGTTTTTT. It codes for CASSLISGGGRSRNTGELFF.

The chain links TRBV28 to TRBJ1-5; TRBD1 might be the D (6 bases). Germline lookup yields CDR1 MDHEN and CDR2 SYDVKM. V lost 1 base, J lost 2 bases, and 15 bases lay in between. The CDR3 is made up of 17 amino acids. CDR3 in amino acids: CASSLSGGTLGNQPQHF. DNA for the CDR3: TGTGCCAGCAGTTTATCGGGGGGCACCCTGGGCAATCAGCCCCAGCATTTT.

The rearrangement joins TRBV5-1 to TRBJ1-2; tentatively, D is TRBD1 (6 bases). The CDR3 extends over 13 amino acids. The V gene lost 5 bases and the J gene lost 8 bases, with 16 bases spanning the gap. CDR1 and CDR2 (germline): SGHRS, YFSETQ. Written as DNA, the CDR3 is TGCGCCAGCAGACAGGGCGGGATCAGGGGCTACACCTTC. It codes for CASRQGGIRGYTF.

This rearrangement joins TRBV6-5 to TRBJ2-7; 7 nucleotides agree with TRBD1. This CDR3 contains 13 residues. The V gene end was trimmed by 7 bases and the J gene end by 3 bases; junction bases not matched to a gene: 6. Germline-derived CDR1 and CDR2 are MNHEY and SVGAGI. In nucleotides, the CDR3 is TGTGCCAGCAAACCGGGACAGAACTACGAGCAGTACTTC. This gives the protein CASKPGQNYEQYF.

This clone turned up a few times. The rearrangement joins TRBV25-1 to TRBJ1-3, with D possibly TRBD1 on 6 matching bases. The CDR3 contains 15 residues. Looked up from germline, CDR1 is MGHDK and CDR2 is SYGVNS. V was cut by 1 base and J by 1 base, with 8 bases left in between. CDR3 sequence reads: CASSELTGSGNTIYF. The CDR3 nucleotides read TGTGCCAGCAGTGAATTGACAGGATCTGGAAACACCATATATTTT. The complete variable domain, with remaining parts taken from reference TRBV25-1 and TRBJ1-3, reads EADIYQTPRYLVIGTGKKITLECSQTMGHDKMYWYQQDPGMELHLIHYSYGVNSTEKGDLSSESTVSRIRTEHFPLTLESARPSHTSQYLCASSELTGSGNTIYFGEGSWLTVV.

J is TRBJ2-3 and V is TRBV27, with D possibly being TRBD1 (5 bases). Germline assignment: CDR1 MNHEY and CDR2 SMNVEV (reference sequence). Trimming left V 2 bases short and J 6 bases short, with 12 bases between. The CDR3 is 14 residues long. CDR3 amino acids: CASSLQLRGDTQYF. DNA of the CDR3: TGTGCCAGCAGTTTACAACTAAGGGGTGATACGCAGTATTTT.